Listed below are T cell receptor beta chains from one sample, sequenced in a study of T cell changes during pregnancy in multiple sclerosis. The table came from immunoSEQ multiplex PCR; TCRdb's copy has only in-frame clones and leaves some out. The sample consists of some 48,000 clones, nearly 95% of them appearing once. The input for sequencing was CD4+ T cells from peripheral blood mononuclear cells, taken after pregnancy. These receptors were collected from a female donor in good health, enrolled as a control in a pregnancy study. Each CDR3 is given with its conserved first and last residue. The order of the fields is D gene, V gene, J gene, CDR3 length, clone size, CDR3 protein, CDR3 DNA. The D gene is left open where the match is weak. The listing skips clone size in some rows; elsewhere it reads once, few, many or a size class.

TRBD1	TRBV12-5	TRBJ2-7	14	-	CASGLGGALYEQYF	TGTGCTAGTGGTTTAGGGGGCGCCCTTTACGAGCAGTACTTC
TRBD1	TRBV6-5	TRBJ1-4	14	-	CASRATGGGEKLFF	TGTGCCAGCAGGGCGACAGGGGGTGGTGAAAAACTGTTTTTT
-	TRBV19	TRBJ2-2	14	-	CASREGGNYGELFF	TGTGCCAGTAGGGAAGGCGGGAACTACGGGGAGCTGTTTTTT
TRBD2	TRBV19	TRBJ2-3	13	-	CASSIGLADTQYF	TGTGCCAGTAGTATCGGACTAGCAGATACGCAGTATTTT
TRBD1	TRBV5-6	TRBJ1-1	16	-	CASIRGQGFLGTEAFF	TGTGCCAGCATACGGGGACAGGGATTCCTCGGGACTGAAGCTTTCTTT
-	TRBV6-4	TRBJ1-2	14	-	CASSVNYEGYGYTF	TGTGCCAGCAGTGTAAACTACGAGGGCTATGGCTACACCTTC
-	TRBV21-1	TRBJ2-7	14	-	CASSKETPSYEQYF	TGTGCCAGCAGCAAAGAGACACCCTCCTACGAGCAGTACTTC
TRBD1	TRBV15	TRBJ1-2	15	-	CATRQGRGTNYGYTF	TGTGCCACCCGACAGGGGCGCGGCACTAACTATGGCTACACCTTC
TRBD1	TRBV14	TRBJ1-4	15	-	CASSQVTGGGTKLFF	TGTGCCAGCAGCCAAGTAACAGGGGGCGGTACGAAACTGTTTTTT
-	TRBV30	TRBJ1-1	12	-	CASRQPNTEAFF	TGTGCCTCTAGACAGCCGAACACTGAAGCTTTCTTT
-	TRBV6-5	TRBJ2-7	11	once	CASNQGSEQYF	TGTGCCAGCAATCAGGGGAGCGAGCAGTACTTC
-	TRBV6-5	TRBJ2-7	13	-	CASSGGRGYEQYF	TGTGCCAGCTCCGGGGGCAGGGGGTACGAGCAGTACTTC
TRBD1	TRBV7-9	TRBJ2-7	15	-	CASSSPGQGIYEQYF	TGTGCCAGCAGCTCCCCGGGACAGGGGATCTACGAGCAGTACTTC
TRBD1	TRBV10-2	TRBJ2-1	12	-	CASRNRGYEQFF	TGCGCCAGCAGGAACAGGGGCTATGAGCAGTTCTTC
TRBD1	TRBV6-6	TRBJ1-2	13	-	CASTLTGDYGYTF	TGTGCCAGCACTCTGACAGGGGACTATGGCTACACCTTC
TRBD1	TRBV27	TRBJ1-4	15	once	CASSLRQGTNEKLFF	TGTGCCAGCAGTCTCCGACAGGGAACTAATGAAAAACTGTTTTTT
-	TRBV15	TRBJ2-5	13	-	CASGPGVGETQYF	TGTGCCTCAGGCCCAGGGGTGGGGGAGACCCAGTACTTC
-	TRBV28	TRBJ1-1	19	once	CASSSYAPRNRVVGTEAFF	TGTGCCAGCAGTTCTTATGCCCCTCGTAACAGGGTCGTGGGCACTGAAGCTTTCTTT
TRBD1	TRBV28	TRBJ1-2	15	-	CASRDGGTGGYGYTF	TGTGCCAGCAGGGACGGAGGGACAGGAGGGTATGGCTACACCTTC
-	TRBV28	TRBJ2-3	15	-	CASSLPQGSTDTQYF	TGTGCCAGCAGTTTGCCCCAGGGTAGCACAGATACGCAGTATTTT
TRBD2	TRBV7-2	TRBJ2-7	16	-	CASSLGASGRGLEQYF	TGTGCCAGCAGCTTAGGGGCTAGCGGGAGGGGGCTCGAGCAGTACTTC
TRBD2	TRBV7-8	TRBJ2-1	17	-	CASSRSFSGVSYNEQFF	TGTGCCAGCAGCCGCTCCTTTAGCGGGGTCTCCTACAATGAGCAGTTCTTC
TRBD1	TRBV19	TRBJ1-5	16	-	CASSINQGQPNQPQHF	TGTGCCAGTAGTATTAACCAGGGACAGCCAAATCAGCCCCAGCATTTT
-	TRBV6-5	TRBJ1-2	14	-	CASSAQALAAGYTF	TGTGCCAGCAGCGCCCAGGCGCTAGCGGCTGGCTACACCTTC
-	TRBV6-6	TRBJ1-1	13	-	CASILTGPTEAFF	TGTGCCAGCATTTTAACAGGGCCCACTGAAGCTTTCTTT
-	TRBV10-1	TRBJ2-1	16	-	CASRGGRGVPYNEQFF	TGCGCCAGCAGGGGGGGAAGGGGCGTTCCCTACAATGAGCAGTTCTTC
TRBD2	TRBV4-2	TRBJ2-5	17	-	CASSQDFAGDQGGTQYF	TGTGCCAGCAGCCAAGATTTCGCGGGGGACCAAGGAGGGACCCAGTACTTC
-	TRBV30	TRBJ2-7	13	-	CAWTGGNSYEQYF	TGTGCCTGGACGGGGGGCAATTCCTACGAGCAGTACTTC
TRBD1	TRBV25-1	TRBJ2-1	13	-	CASGLTGLDEQFF	TGTGCCAGCGGGCTGACAGGGCTTGATGAGCAGTTCTTC
TRBD2	TRBV13	TRBJ2-7	17	-	CASSPLASSGGSYEQYF	TGTGCCAGCAGCCCTCTCGCATCTAGCGGGGGATCCTACGAGCAGTACTTC
TRBD1	TRBV5-6	TRBJ2-7	14	-	CASSLRTGAYEQYF	TGTGCCAGCAGCTTAAGGACAGGAGCCTACGAGCAGTACTTC
TRBD1	TRBV30	TRBJ1-2	13	-	CAWSRTGEGGYTF	TGTGCCTGGAGCCGGACAGGGGAGGGTGGCTACACCTTC
TRBD1	TRBV6-1	TRBJ1-6	13	-	CASMPGGQPPLHF	TGTGCCAGCATGCCAGGGGGTCAGCCACCCCTCCACTTT
-	TRBV28	TRBJ2-7	16	once	CASSLPPGLKPYEQYF	TGTGCCAGCAGCCTCCCCCCGGGACTGAAGCCCTACGAGCAGTACTTC
TRBD1	TRBV5-1	TRBJ2-7	17	-	CASSNSRPGTGAYEQYF	TGCGCCAGCAGCAACTCTCGCCCCGGGACAGGGGCCTACGAGCAGTACTTC
-	TRBV6-5	TRBJ2-3	12	-	CASTSGGDTQYF	TGTGCCAGCACCTCGGGGGGCGATACGCAGTATTTT
-	TRBV9	TRBJ2-2	14	-	CASSVGRVTGELFF	TGTGCCAGCAGCGTAGGCAGGGTTACCGGGGAGCTGTTTTTT
-	TRBV7-9	TRBJ2-1	15	-	CASSFPGVSYNEQFF	TGTGCCAGCAGCTTTCCGGGAGTCTCCTACAATGAGCAGTTCTTC
TRBD1	TRBV6-5	TRBJ2-7	15	-	CASSYSRDRGYEQYF	TGTGCCAGCAGTTACTCGAGGGACAGGGGGTACGAGCAGTACTTC
TRBD1	TRBV19	TRBJ1-2	15	once	CASSYLGQGANGYTF	TGTGCCAGTAGTTACCTCGGGCAGGGGGCAAATGGCTACACCTTC
TRBD2	TRBV2	TRBJ2-3	18	-	CASSGSGTSGGATDTQYF	TGTGCCAGCAGTGGGTCTGGGACTAGCGGGGGGGCGACAGATACGCAGTATTTT
TRBD2	TRBV9	TRBJ2-1	14	-	CASSPGLINNEQFF	TGTGCCAGCAGCCCGGGACTAATCAACAATGAGCAGTTCTTC
TRBD2	TRBV18	TRBJ2-2	16	few	CASSPAAGVNTGELFF	TGTGCCAGCTCACCAGCAGCGGGGGTAAACACCGGGGAGCTGTTTTTT
TRBD2	TRBV5-1	TRBJ2-7	15	-	CASSVALAGGYEQYF	TGCGCCAGCAGCGTGGCTCTAGCGGGTGGGTACGAGCAGTACTTC
-	TRBV7-2	TRBJ1-2	13	once	CASSGDSYYGYTF	TGTGCCAGCAGCGGCGACAGCTACTATGGCTACACCTTC
TRBD2	TRBV7-8	TRBJ2-7	18	once	CASSLERRTSGSHYEQYF	TGTGCCAGCAGCTTAGAAAGAAGGACTAGCGGGAGTCACTACGAGCAGTACTTC
-	TRBV11-2	TRBJ1-3	13	-	CASSEPFTNTIYF	TGTGCCAGCAGCGAGCCATTTACAAACACCATATATTTT
TRBD1	TRBV6-5	TRBJ1-6	16	-	CASSYTGQGLTSPLHF	TGTGCCAGCAGTTACACGGGACAGGGATTGACTTCACCCCTCCACTTT